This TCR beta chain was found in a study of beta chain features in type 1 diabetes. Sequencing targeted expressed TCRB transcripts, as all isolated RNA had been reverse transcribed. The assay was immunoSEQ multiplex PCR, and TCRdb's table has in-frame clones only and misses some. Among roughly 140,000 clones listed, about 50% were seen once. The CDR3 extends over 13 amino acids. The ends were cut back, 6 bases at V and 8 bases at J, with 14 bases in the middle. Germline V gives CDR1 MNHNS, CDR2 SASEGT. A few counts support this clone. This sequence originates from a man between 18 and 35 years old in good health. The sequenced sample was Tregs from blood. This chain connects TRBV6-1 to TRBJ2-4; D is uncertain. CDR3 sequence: CASRLSFGYIQYF. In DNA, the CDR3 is TGTGCCAGCAGACTAAGCTTCGGATACATTCAGTACTTC.